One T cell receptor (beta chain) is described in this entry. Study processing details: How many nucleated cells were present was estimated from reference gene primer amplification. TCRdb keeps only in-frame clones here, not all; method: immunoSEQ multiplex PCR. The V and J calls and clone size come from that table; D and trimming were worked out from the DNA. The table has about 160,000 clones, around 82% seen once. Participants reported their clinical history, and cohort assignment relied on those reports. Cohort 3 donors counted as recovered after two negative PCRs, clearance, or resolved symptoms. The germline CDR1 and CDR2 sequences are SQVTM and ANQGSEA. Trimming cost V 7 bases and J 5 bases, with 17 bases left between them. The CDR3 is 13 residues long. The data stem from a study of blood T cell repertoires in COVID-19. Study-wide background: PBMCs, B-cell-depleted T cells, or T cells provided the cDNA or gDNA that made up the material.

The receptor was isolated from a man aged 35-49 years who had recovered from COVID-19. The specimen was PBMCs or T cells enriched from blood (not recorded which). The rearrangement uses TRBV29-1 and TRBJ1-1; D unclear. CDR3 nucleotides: TGCAGCGCGGACCTCCCCGAGAGGACTGAAGCTTTCTTT. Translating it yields CSADLPERTEAFF.